The 25 T cell receptor beta chains below were found in one sample sequenced in a study of CD8 T cells in ankylosing spondylitis. General study results and limits: The study identified a TCR beta motif of roughly eight highly homologous variants that appeared characteristic of ankylosing spondylitis blood.

TCRdb recomputed calls from the 5' RACE reads with MiXCR, one row per CDR3 protein. The sample carries some 100,000 distinct CDR3 sequences, about 9% recorded once. Antigen specificity for these receptors is unknown. The sequenced material came from blood, either unsorted or a sorted T cell fraction (not recorded which). Receptors were obtained from a male donor with ankylosing spondylitis.

The chain links TRBV27 to TRBJ2-1, with D hard to call. The germline gives CDR1 MNHEY, CDR2 SMNVEV (reference sequence). V was shortened by 11 bases and J by 0 bases, with 17 bases between the two germline ends. CDR3 length: 15 amino acids. The CDR3 region has the DNA TGTGCCGCTAGAAGGGCCTCAAACTCCTACAATGAGCAGTTCTTC. Its translation: CAARRASNSYNEQFF.

This clonotype came up many times. The chain is built from TRBV28 and TRBJ2-1, with D maybe TRBD1 (5 bases). CDR3 length equals 17 residues. Trimming removed 4 bases from V and 2 bases from J, with 18 bases in between. Germline lookup yields CDR1 MDHEN and CDR2 SYDVKM. The CDR3 DNA is TGTGCCAGCAGTTCTTCCAGGGAAGGGATAACCTACAATGAGCAGTTCTTC. It translates to CASSSSREGITYNEQFF.

This sequence joins TRBV27 and TRBJ1-5; tentative D call: TRBD1 (6 bases). CDR1 is MNHEY, CDR2 SMNVEV, per germline (reference sequence). This CDR3 is 14 amino acids long. Trimming took 5 bases from V and 2 from J, leaving 10 bases between them. CDR3 loop: CASSQGMGNQPQHF. The CDR3 DNA reads as TGTGCCAGCAGTCAGGGGATGGGCAATCAGCCCCAGCATTTT.

This chain uses TRBV7-8 with TRBJ1-2; 10 nucleotides agree with TRBD1. The V gene end was trimmed by 3 bases and the J gene end by 6 bases; junction bases not matched to a gene: 4. CDR3 length: 14 residues. Germline V CDR1 and CDR2: SGHVS, FQNEAQ. CDR3: CASSFDRGLNGYTF. The CDR3 DNA reads TGTGCCAGCAGCTTCGACAGGGGGCTCAATGGCTACACCTTC.

This clonotype appeared a few times. The genes are TRBV29-1 and TRBJ2-7; D may be TRBD1 (5 bases). Per the germline V gene, CDR1 is SQVTM and CDR2 is ANQGSEA. V lost 1 base to trimming and J lost 5 bases, with 18 bases between them. The CDR3 sequence is 15 residues long. This CDR3 reads CSVEGLGPLTHEQYF. For the CDR3, the DNA is TGCAGCGTTGAAGGCCTGGGGCCCCTCACCCACGAGCAGTACTTC.

This clonotype was observed at least ten times. This chain uses TRBV27 with TRBJ1-3, with no clear D. The length of the CDR3 is 15 residues. Germline V gives CDR1 MNHEY, CDR2 SMNVEV (reference sequence). Between the trimmed V and J ends, which lost 2 bases and 1 base, there was a span of 9 bases. In nucleotides, the CDR3 is TGTGCCAGCAGTTTAGGGCAGGATTCTGGAAACACCATATATTTT. Translation: CASSLGQDSGNTIYF.

This clonotype came up many times. This sequence joins TRBV4-2 and TRBJ2-1; 7 bases agree with TRBD2. Germline V lookup: CDR1 LGHNA, CDR2 YNFKEQ. V lost 4 bases, J lost 0 bases, and 24 bases stayed unmatched. This CDR3 comprises 22 residues. The CDR3 loop is CASSRPGLVAVDTISSYNEQFF. DNA of the CDR3: TGTGCCAGCAGCCGCCCCGGACTAGTAGCGGTAGACACTATTAGCTCCTACAATGAGCAGTTCTTC.

In its sample, this clonotype was seen a few times. The genes are TRBV7-9 and TRBJ2-7; 9 positions match TRBD1. With 1 base clipped from V and 6 bases from J, the junction kept 7 bases outside the gene matches. This CDR3 comprises 15 residues. The germline V gene encodes CDR1 SEHNR and CDR2 FQNEAQ (reference sequence). Here the CDR3 reads CASSLGAGTGSEQYF. The DNA for the CDR3 is TGTGCCAGCAGCTTAGGAGCCGGGACAGGGAGCGAGCAGTACTTC.

The rearrangement links TRBV27 to TRBJ1-5; D may be TRBD1 (5 bases). V gave up 0 bases and J gave up 5 bases, with 14 bases separating them. The CDR3 covers 16 residues. Germline values: CDR1 MNHEY, CDR2 SMNVEV (reference sequence). The CDR3 DNA reads TGTGCCAGCAGTTTATCGAACGGGGCGTGGGATCAGCCCCAGCATTTT. The encoded protein is CASSLSNGAWDQPQHF.

The chain is built from TRBV7-9 and TRBJ2-3; 12 bases align to TRBD2. V lost 0 bases and J lost 3; bases outside the gene matches: 4. The germline V gene encodes CDR1 SEHNR and CDR2 FQNEAQ (reference sequence). The CDR3 sequence is 17 residues long. The DNA of the CDR3 is TGTGCCAGCAGCTTAGCCCCTAGCGGGAGGGATACAGATACGCAGTATTTT. This encodes CASSLAPSGRDTDTQYF.

This clonotype was picked up many times. The rearrangement links TRBV10-3 to TRBJ2-3, with D perhaps matching TRBD1 or TRBD2 (5 bases each). The CDR3 has 15 amino acids. V was cut by 6 bases and J by 0 bases, with 13 bases left in between. Germline V gene lookup returns CDR1 ENHRY and CDR2 SYGVKD. The CDR3 region has the DNA TGTGCCATCAGGGGGGTCACGGAAAGCACAGATACGCAGTATTTT. Translating it yields CAIRGVTESTDTQYF.

This clonotype has more than one count but fewer than ten. The V gene is TRBV27, the J gene TRBJ1-1; D gene ambiguous. CDR1 MNHEY and CDR2 SMNVEV come from the germline V gene (reference sequence). The CDR3 spans 14 residues. Trimming cost V 2 bases and J 6 bases, with 13 bases left between them. CDR3 region: CASSLSFPSAEAFF. The CDR3 coding sequence is TGTGCCAGCAGTTTAAGTTTTCCGTCAGCTGAAGCTTTCTTT.

This clonotype came up a few times. The V and J genes are TRBV30 and TRBJ2-7, with D uncertain. Germline loops: CDR1 GTSNPN, CDR2 SVGIG (reference sequence). The length of the CDR3 is 14 residues. Trimming cost V 3 bases and J 2 bases, with 14 bases left between them. This chain's CDR3 is CAWSPKRPPYEQYF. Written as DNA, the CDR3 is TGTGCCTGGAGCCCCAAAAGACCCCCCTACGAGCAGTACTTC.

This clonotype was counted at least ten times. This sequence joins TRBV4-2 and TRBJ2-5; the match to TRBD2 covers 9 bases. Unmatched junction bases numbered 12, after V lost 0 bases and J lost 4 bases. CDR1 is LGHNA, CDR2 YNFKEQ, per germline. The CDR3 runs 18 residues. The CDR3 region has the DNA TGTGCCAGCAGCCAAGATCTAGGGAGGGTAGCGGGAGTAGAGACCCAGTACTTC. Its translation is CASSQDLGRVAGVETQYF.

The CDR3 nucleotides are TGTGCCAGCAACCTTCTAGCGGGAGGGCCATACGAGCAGTACTTC. Its translation: CASNLLAGGPYEQYF. The chain joins TRBV2 to TRBJ2-7; TRBD2 matches at 12 bases. Germline CDR1 and CDR2: SNHLY and FYNNEI. There are 15 residues in the CDR3. The junction had 8 bases not matched to a gene; V was cut back by 7 bases and J by 4 bases.

The sample holds many counts of this clonotype. The J gene is TRBJ2-7, the V gene TRBV7-9, with D perhaps TRBD1 (5 bases). V lost 5 bases and J lost 6, with 14 bases in between. The CDR3 contains 13 residues. CDR1 SEHNR and CDR2 FQNEAQ come from the germline V gene (reference sequence). DNA for the CDR3: TGTGCCAGCAGCATAGGGGTTTCCGGCGAGCAGTACGTC. Amino acids: CASSIGVSGEQYV.

The rearrangement joins TRBV20-1 to TRBJ2-3; 9 bases align to TRBD2. V gave up 4 bases and J gave up 6 bases; unmatched junction bases: 8. Germline V gene data show CDR1 as DFQATT and CDR2 as SNEGSKA (reference sequence). The CDR3 runs 14 residues. The CDR3 is CSATPSGTRDTQYF. In nucleotides, the CDR3 is TGCAGTGCTACACCTAGCGGGACGAGGGATACGCAGTATTTT.

This clonotype was detected ten times or more. J is TRBJ2-1 and V is TRBV11-2, with 9 bases lining up with TRBD2. Looked up from germline, CDR1 is SGHAT and CDR2 is FQNNGV. The CDR3 contains 16 residues. J lost 8 bases, V lost 1 base, and 9 bases had no gene match. The CDR3 loop reads CASSLVVAGVAYEQFF. The CDR3 DNA reads TGTGCCAGCAGCTTAGTGGTAGCGGGAGTGGCCTATGAGCAGTTCTTC.

The chain is built from TRBV20-1 and TRBJ2-4; D not resolved. The CDR3 is made up of 9 amino acids. V lost 2 bases, J lost 9 bases, and 2 bases lay in between. CDR1 is DFQATT and CDR2 is SNEGSKA in the germline V gene (reference sequence). CDR3 nucleotides: TGCAGTGCTAGACCCATTCAGTACTTC. It yields the protein CSARPIQYF.

V is TRBV12-5 and J is TRBJ1-3, with D unclear. The CDR3 totals 14 residues. Germline lookup yields CDR1 LGHNT and CDR2 FRNRAP. Trimming stripped 2 bases from V and 4 bases from J, with 9 bases between. DNA for the CDR3: TGTGCTAGTGGTTTGACGGGTTCAGGAAACACCATATATTTT. Translated, it gives CASGLTGSGNTIYF.

This clonotype was recorded a few times. The V call is TRBV29-1, the J call TRBJ1-2; TRBD1 agrees at 10 bases. Germline V lookup: CDR1 SQVTM, CDR2 ANQGSEA. This CDR3 contains 14 residues. V was pared by 7 bases and J by 4 bases, with 9 bases of the junction left unmatched. The CDR3 loop reads CSDMTGGRLYGYTF. The CDR3 DNA is TGCAGCGATATGACAGGGGGCAGACTCTATGGCTACACCTTC.

The V call is TRBV20-1, the J call TRBJ2-1; TRBD1 agrees at 8 bases. CDR3 length: 19 amino acids. Germline V CDR1 and CDR2: DFQATT, SNEGSKA (reference sequence). The V segment lost 7 bases and the J segment 2 bases; nucleotides outside the gene matches: 22. The CDR3 DNA sequence: TGCAGTGTCCTCGGACAGGGCGGTGCAGGGGCGCTCGCCTACAATGAGCAGTTCTTC. It specifies CSVLGQGGAGALAYNEQFF.

The V and J genes are TRBV25-1 and TRBJ2-7, with unresolved D. V dropped 3 bases and J dropped 4 bases, with 7 bases sitting between them. Germline V CDR1 and CDR2: MGHDK, SYGVNS. The CDR3 contains 12 residues. DNA of the CDR3: TGTGCCAGCAGTGATCCCCGATACGAGCAGTACTTC. Translating gives CASSDPRYEQYF.

This clonotype was seen a handful of times. The chain joins TRBV20-1 to TRBJ1-2, with 9 bases matching TRBD1. The germline V gene encodes CDR1 DFQATT and CDR2 SNEGSKA (reference sequence). The CDR3 covers 14 residues. The ends lost 5 bases at V and 5 bases at J; junction bases unmatched: 9. The CDR3 protein is CSADPGQGSYGYTF. The CDR3 bases are TGCAGTGCTGACCCGGGACAGGGATCTTATGGCTACACCTTC.

This clonotype was recorded a few times. V and J are TRBV11-2 and TRBJ2-1; no clear D. There are 13 residues in the CDR3. V was cut by 7 bases and J by 6 bases, with 13 bases left in between. Germline assignment: CDR1 SGHAT and CDR2 FQNNGV. The CDR3 spells CASTGLSPNEQFF. Here the CDR3 DNA reads TGTGCCAGCACGGGCCTCAGTCCCAATGAGCAGTTCTTC.